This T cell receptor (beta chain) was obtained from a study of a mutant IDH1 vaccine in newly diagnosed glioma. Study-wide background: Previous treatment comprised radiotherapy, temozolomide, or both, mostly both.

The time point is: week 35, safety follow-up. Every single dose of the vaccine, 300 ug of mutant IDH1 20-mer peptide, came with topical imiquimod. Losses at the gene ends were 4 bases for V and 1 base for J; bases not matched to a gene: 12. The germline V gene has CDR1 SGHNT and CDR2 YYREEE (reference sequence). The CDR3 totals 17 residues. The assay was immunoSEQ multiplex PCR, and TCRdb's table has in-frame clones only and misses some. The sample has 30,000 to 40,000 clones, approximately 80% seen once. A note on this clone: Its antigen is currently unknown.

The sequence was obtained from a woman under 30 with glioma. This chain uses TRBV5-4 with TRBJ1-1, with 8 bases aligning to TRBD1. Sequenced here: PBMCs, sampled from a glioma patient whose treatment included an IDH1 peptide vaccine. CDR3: CASSGGQAPSANTEAFF. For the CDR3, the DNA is TGTGCCAGCAGCGGGGGACAGGCCCCGTCTGCGAACACTGAAGCTTTCTTT.